This paragraph reports one TCR beta chain. Its matching antigen is unknown. The data derive from a study of cytomegalovirus exposure and HLA in healthy donors. Study-wide results and limits: In a later analysis, parvovirus B19, influenza, CMV and Epstein-Barr virus appeared linked to several top co-occurrence clusters.

It was with 60 Vbeta and 13 Jbeta primers that the PCR ran. Assay used: immunoSEQ multiplex PCR; TCRdb lists only in-frame clones, some missing. The data contain about 300,000 clones, roughly 89% of them seen just once; the ten biggest clones take up around 4.2%. CDR1 is SGHTA and CDR2 is FQGNSA in the germline V gene. This CDR3 spans 18 amino acids. The junction had 18 bases not matched to a gene; V was cut back by 5 bases and J by 4 bases. This clonotype was obtained from a middle-aged man in good health and CMV-seropositive. The sample comprised PBMCs. The rearrangement links TRBV7-2 to TRBJ2-7; 9 nucleotides line up with TRBD2. The CDR3 here is CASSPRASGKDTGYEQYF. The CDR3 nucleotides are TGTGCCAGCAGCCCCCGAGCTAGCGGGAAGGATACAGGGTACGAGCAGTACTTC.